This T cell receptor (beta chain) was captured in a study of identical twins. Overall study results and limits: Part of the zero-insertion signal could reflect confounding by invariant MAIT and iNKT cells.

This clonotype was counted many times. The antigen remains undetermined. The trim removed 4 bases at V and 2 bases at J, leaving 5 bases unmatched. There are 17 residues in the CDR3. Germline-derived CDR1 and CDR2 are SEHNR and FQNEAQ (reference sequence). TCRdb re-called the 5' RACE reads through MiXCR, storing one row per CDR3 protein. Here the sample spans about 700,000 distinct CDR3 sequences, approximately 9% being singletons. The data were also submitted as part of a second study, on yellow fever vaccine responses in identical twins.

This sequence was found in a woman aged 18-30 years in good health. The specimen was PBMCs. The V and J genes are TRBV7-9 and TRBJ2-7; 16 bases are shared with TRBD2. The CDR3 DNA sequence: TGTGCCAGCAGCTATGCCGGGACTAGCGGGAGGGCCTACGAGCAGTACTTC. As protein: CASSYAGTSGRAYEQYF.